The clone carrying this TCR beta chain was seen only once. Antigen: not known. Generated by immunoSEQ multiplex PCR, the TCRdb table keeps only in-frame clones and is missing some. The repertoire holds under 850,000 clones, with nearly 95% as singletons. This sample is drawn from a study of shared clonotypes between healthy human individuals. The study's findings and limits: Generally, estimated richness proved larger in naive subsets than it did in memory subsets. Sample collection involved blood only; tissue repertoires are likely different.

CDR3 length: 14 residues. Trimming removed 3 bases from V and 4 bases from J, with 13 bases in between. Germline CDR1 and CDR2: WNHNN and SYGVQD (reference sequence). As defined, naive CD8 cells were CD45RO-negative and positively selected for CCR7, with terminally differentiated effector memory CD45RA+ cells excluded. Sample: naive CD8+ T cells sorted from blood. This rearrangement joins TRBV10-1 to TRBJ2-7; D remains unclear. The clonotype was recovered from a man aged 25 to 45 in good health. CDR3 sequence reads: CASSELVGRYEQYF. Here the CDR3 DNA reads TGCGCCAGCAGTGAACTGGTCGGTCGGTACGAGCAGTACTTC.